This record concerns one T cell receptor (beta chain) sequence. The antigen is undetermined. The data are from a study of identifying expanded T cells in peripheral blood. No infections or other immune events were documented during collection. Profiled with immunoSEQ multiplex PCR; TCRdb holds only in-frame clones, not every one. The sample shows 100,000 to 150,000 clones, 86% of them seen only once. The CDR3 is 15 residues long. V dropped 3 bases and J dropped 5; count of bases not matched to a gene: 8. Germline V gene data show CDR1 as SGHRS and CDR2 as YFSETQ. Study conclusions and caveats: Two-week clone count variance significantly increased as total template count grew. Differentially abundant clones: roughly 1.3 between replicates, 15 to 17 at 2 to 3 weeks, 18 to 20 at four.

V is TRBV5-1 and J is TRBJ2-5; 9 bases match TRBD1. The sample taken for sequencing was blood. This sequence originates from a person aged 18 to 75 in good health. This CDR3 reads CASSYNPQGAETQYF. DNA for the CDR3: TGCGCCAGCAGCTACAACCCACAGGGGGCCGAGACCCAGTACTTC.